These 22 T cell receptor beta chains came from one sample sequenced in a study of Ad26.COV2.S vaccination and SARS-CoV-2 variants (dated by TCRdb to the early 2020s). Library construction relied on the immunoSEQ multiplex PCR assay. TCRdb stores this immuneACCESS table with in-frame sequences only. Part of the clones is absent; in the studies checked, under half of the shortfall reflects unresolved V genes, and no reason is known for the rest. This sample holds 300,000 to 500,000 clones; less than 90% were observed only once. The ten most abundant clones make up under 4% of the sample. The sample's treatment or condition, from its label and the paper: roughly 18 received Ad26.COV2.S at low or high dose, single or two shots; several received placebo; per-sample allocation not given. For vaccine and placebo recipients, the sequenced repertoires came from samples collected on day 63 after the first injection.

The specimen was peripheral blood, collected in a trial of Ad26.COV2.S vaccine versus placebo. The receptor set was obtained from a person aged 18 to 65 who received the Ad26.COV2.S COVID-19 vaccine or a placebo.

The V gene is TRBV5-1, the J gene TRBJ1-2, with a tentative D call TRBD1 (5 bases). The V end was cut by 4 bases, the J end by 8 bases, with 24 bases between. The length of the CDR3 is 16 residues. The germline V gene has CDR1 SGHRS and CDR2 YFSETQ. As DNA, the CDR3 is TGCGCCAGCAGCCCTGTCTCCCTCGGGACCCTCGAAGGCTACACCTTC. It encodes CASSPVSLGTLEGYTF. Full variable domain (outside the CDR3, taken from reference TRBV5-1 and TRBJ1-2): KAGVTQTPRYLIKTRGQQVTLSCSPISGHRSVSWYQQTPGQGLQFLFEYFSETQRNKGNFPGRFSGRQFSNSRSEMNVSTLELGDSALYLCASSPVSLGTLEGYTFGSGTRLTVV.

V and J are TRBV3-1 (or the pseudogene TRBV3-2) and TRBJ1-2; perhaps TRBD1 as D (6 bases). V lost 4 bases and J lost 2, with 20 bases in between. Germline V gene lookup returns CDR1 LGHDT and CDR2 YNNKEL (reference sequence). CDR3 length: 17 residues. The CDR3 protein is CASSPRSGGLGNYGYTF. The CDR3, as DNA: TGTGCCAGCAGCCCACGATCCGGGGGCCTGGGAAACTATGGCTACACCTTC.

The gene calls are TRBV5-1 and TRBJ2-3; D not resolved. The CDR3 runs to 15 residues. Trimming took off 0 bases at V and 0 bases at J, with 8 bases between the two ends. Per the germline V gene, CDR1 is SGHRS and CDR2 is YFSETQ. The CDR3 DNA reads TGCGCCAGCAGCTTGGCGGTGGGGAGCACAGATACGCAGTATTTT. Protein: CASSLAVGSTDTQYF.

The rearrangement joins TRBV5-6 to TRBJ2-5; TRBD2 agrees at 7 bases. The V segment lost 4 bases and the J segment 4 bases; nucleotides outside the gene matches: 13. Germline V gene data show CDR1 as SGHDT and CDR2 as YYEEEE. The CDR3 is made up of 16 amino acids. CDR3 in DNA: TGTGCCAGCAGCGGGACTACGCCCCCGTCGCGAGAGACCCAGTACTTC. The encoded protein is CASSGTTPPSRETQYF.

The chain employs TRBV7-8 and TRBJ1-6; D is unclear. The V and J ends lost 3 bases and 15 bases respectively, with 18 bases between them. CDR3 length: 14 amino acids. CDR1 and CDR2 from the germline V gene are SGHVS and FQNEAQ. The CDR3 nucleotides read TGTGCCAGCAGCTTCGGAGATGGACTGAGACACCTCCACTTT. Its protein product is CASSFGDGLRHLHF.

The CDR3 DNA follows: TGTGCCAGCAGCCCGCTAGCGGGGAAAGAGACCCAGTACTTC. It is translated as CASSPLAGKETQYF. The rearrangement links TRBV7-2 to TRBJ2-5; 9 nucleotides align to TRBD2. CDR3 size: 14 residues. V dropped 5 bases and J dropped 3; count of bases not matched to a gene: 4. The V gene's germline CDR1 is SGHTA and CDR2 FQGNSA.

The chain links TRBV11-2 to TRBJ1-6, with D perhaps matching TRBD1 (6 bases). The germline CDR1 and CDR2 sequences are SGHAT and FQNNGV. The CDR3 runs to 14 residues. The V gene lost 2 bases and the J gene lost 8 bases, with 10 bases spanning the gap. The CDR3 sequence: CASSLTTGDSPLHF. CDR3 sequence (DNA): TGTGCCAGCAGCTTAACGACAGGAGATTCACCCCTCCACTTT.

V is TRBV19 and J is TRBJ2-3, with TRBD2 as a possible D gene (5 bases). The length of the CDR3 is 13 residues. The germline V gene encodes CDR1 LNHDA and CDR2 SQIVND (reference sequence). The V and J ends lost 0 bases and 5 bases respectively, with 6 bases between them. CDR3 nucleotides: TGTGCCAGTAGTATAGATGGACTAGATACGCAGTATTTT. This encodes CASSIDGLDTQYF.

This clone was seen once. V usage is TRBV7-8 and J usage is TRBJ2-5; either TRBD1 or TRBD2 may fit D (7 bases each). There are 17 residues in the CDR3. The germline CDR1 and CDR2 sequences are SGHVS and FQNEAQ. The V gene lost 1 base and the J gene lost 2 bases, with 17 bases spanning the gap. The CDR3 sequence is CASSLVGQGGVQETQYF. The CDR3 region has the DNA TGTGCCAGCAGCTTAGTTGGGCAGGGGGGGGTTCAAGAGACCCAGTACTTC.

The chain recombines TRBV5-8 with TRBJ2-7; no firm D call. Germline CDR1 SGHTS, CDR2 YDEGEE. This CDR3 comprises 12 residues. V was trimmed by 1 base and J by 3 bases, leaving 5 bases between them. The CDR3 DNA reads TGTGCCAGCAGCTTGTACGGCTACGAGCAGTACTTC. Encoded protein: CASSLYGYEQYF.

The gene calls are TRBV2 and TRBJ1-1; D unresolved. Germline-derived CDR1 and CDR2 are SNHLY and FYNNEI. V shed 6 bases and J shed 2 bases, with 13 bases lying between them. The CDR3 is 14 amino acids. This CDR3 is CASRGRFSNTEAFF. CDR3 in DNA: TGTGCCAGCAGGGGGAGGTTTAGCAACACTGAAGCTTTCTTT.

This CDR3 is CSLTVTGEGFSYNSPLHF. The CDR3 nucleotides are TGCAGCCTAACGGTCACCGGGGAGGGTTTCTCCTATAATTCACCCCTCCACTTT. J is TRBJ1-6 and V is TRBV29-1; D remains ambiguous. The CDR3 spans 18 residues. Between the trimmed V and J ends, which lost 8 bases and 0 bases, there was a span of 23 bases. CDR1 and CDR2 from the germline V gene are SQVTM and ANQGSEA.

This clone was observed a few times. The V and J genes are TRBV30 and TRBJ1-3; unclear D gene. Trimming removed 0 bases from V and 4 bases from J, with 7 bases in between. Germline values: CDR1 GTSNPN, CDR2 SVGIG (reference sequence). CDR3 length: 13 residues. The CDR3 reads CAWSVLLGNTIYF. DNA of the CDR3: TGTGCCTGGAGTGTTTTGCTCGGAAACACCATATATTTT.

The chain is built from TRBV7-8 and TRBJ2-3; 13 bases are a match to TRBD2. Germline CDR1 and CDR2: SGHVS and FQNEAQ. The CDR3 has 24 amino acids. V was pared by 5 bases and J by 0 bases, with 26 bases of the junction left unmatched. The chain's CDR3 is CASSPRRKTSGGEKHKMSTDTQYF. CDR3 in DNA: TGTGCCAGCAGCCCGAGACGAAAAACTAGCGGGGGGGAAAAACATAAAATGAGCACAGATACGCAGTATTTT.

The gene calls are TRBV5-1 and TRBJ1-1; no reliable D call. Deletions cut 2 bases from V and 4 bases from J, with 3 bases between. Germline lookup yields CDR1 SGHRS and CDR2 YFSETQ. CDR3 length: 11 amino acids. The CDR3 DNA sequence: TGCGCCAGCAGCTTCGGCACTGAAGCTTTCTTT. Translating gives CASSFGTEAFF.

This chain connects TRBV7-9 to TRBJ2-3; 8 bases agree with TRBD2. V trimming: 4 bases; J trimming: 2 bases; junction bases outside the gene matches: 11. Germline CDR1 reads SEHNR; CDR2 reads FQNEAQ (reference sequence). This CDR3 has 17 amino acids. The CDR3, as DNA: TGTGCCAGCAGCTCCTCCCGGGGGGGGCCTTACACAGATACGCAGTATTTT. Its translation: CASSSSRGGPYTDTQYF.

The chain couples TRBV6-1 to TRBJ2-1; D uncertain. V dropped 0 bases and J dropped 0 bases, with 12 bases sitting between them. Germline V gene data show CDR1 as MNHNS and CDR2 as SASEGT. This CDR3 contains 17 residues. The CDR3 reads CASSEAHPGSSYNEQFF. CDR3 bases: TGTGCCAGCAGTGAAGCGCACCCAGGAAGCTCCTACAATGAGCAGTTCTTC.

This chain uses TRBV7-9 with TRBJ2-3; a possible D gene is TRBD1 (6 bases). This CDR3 region has 17 residues. The V and J ends lost 1 base and 0 bases respectively, with 14 bases between them. Germline V gene sequence: CDR1 SEHNR, CDR2 FQNEAQ (reference sequence). CDR3 amino acids: CASSLGSRGSSTDTQYF. The CDR3 DNA sequence: TGTGCCAGCAGCTTAGGAAGCAGGGGTTCTAGCACAGATACGCAGTATTTT.

The V gene is TRBV6-5, the J gene TRBJ1-2; 7 bases are a match to TRBD1. The CDR3 length is 15 residues. Germline V gives CDR1 MNHEY, CDR2 SVGAGI. V shed 10 bases and J 4 bases; nucleotides not matched to a gene: 15. The CDR3 sequence: CANSPGQKYSYGYTF. CDR3 nucleotide sequence: TGTGCCAACTCCCCGGGACAGAAATATAGCTATGGCTACACCTTC.

V is TRBV9 and J is TRBJ1-4, with 7 bases that match TRBD1. J lost 6 bases, V lost 0 bases, and 5 bases had no gene match. Germline V gene data show CDR1 as SGDLS and CDR2 as YYNGEE. This CDR3 is 15 amino acids long. The CDR3 sequence is CASSVEAGGDEKLFF. In DNA, the CDR3 is TGTGCCAGCAGCGTAGAGGCAGGGGGGGATGAAAAACTGTTTTTT.

This chain joins TRBV27 and TRBJ2-7, with 7 bases lining up with TRBD1. J gave up 1 base and V 4 bases, and 4 bases lay outside the gene matches. The germline gives CDR1 MNHEY, CDR2 SMNVEV (reference sequence). The CDR3 has 14 amino acids. CDR3 sequence (DNA): TGTGCCAGCAGTTCACGACAGGGTTCCTACGAGCAGTACTTC. This gives the protein CASSSRQGSYEQYF.

CDR3 protein: CASSLAQETGAPDTQYF. Here the CDR3 DNA reads TGTGCCAGCAGCTTAGCGCAGGAGACAGGGGCTCCAGATACGCAGTATTTT. The genes are TRBV7-9 and TRBJ2-3; 8 nucleotides align to TRBD1. V was clipped by 0 bases and J by 4 bases; unmatched bases: 9. This CDR3 contains 17 residues. Per the germline V gene, CDR1 is SEHNR and CDR2 is FQNEAQ (reference sequence).